This T cell receptor (beta chain) was sequenced during a study of OX40 agonist ivuxolimab in advanced cancers. TCRdb's table, derived via immunoSEQ multiplex PCR, lists solely in-frame clones and lacks some. This table has about 45,000 clones, roughly 90% appearing once. CDR1 MGHRA and CDR2 YSYEKL come from the germline V gene. The CDR3 sequence is 16 residues long. V shed 0 bases and J shed 1 base, with 12 bases lying between them. The receptor comes from an adult with an advanced solid tumor such as melanoma, head and neck, liver or kidney cancer. The genes are TRBV4-1 and TRBJ1-1, with D uncertain. The source was CD4+ or CD8+ T cells sorted from blood, collected in a trial of the OX40 agonist ivuxolimab. CDR3 protein: CASSQDSRAENTEAFF. The CDR3 bases are TGCGCCAGCAGCCAAGATTCGAGGGCGGAGAACACTGAAGCTTTCTTT.